This T cell receptor (beta chain) is from a study of blood T cells in healthy people across ages. The authors ran a second PCR of 7 to 11 cycles using a sample-barcoded 5' primer and a J-beta primer mix. TCRdb used MiXCR to reprocess the 5' RACE reads, holding one entry per CDR3 protein. The repertoire consists of about a million distinct CDR3 sequences, with approximately 50% occurring once and the leading ten covering around a fifth. For this clonotype: The antigen remains unidentified.

Germline V gives CDR1 SGDLS, CDR2 YYNGEE. CDR3 size: 15 residues. The study, taken as a whole, reports: When one million T cells were used, diversity estimates were thought to be underestimates.

This sequence was found in an older woman in good health. The chain couples TRBV9 to TRBJ2-1; D ambiguous. The DNA end is more similar to TRBJ2-7, so the J call may be wrong. Sequenced sample: blood. CDR3 in DNA: TGTGCCAGCAGCGTAGGGCGGAACTCCTACAATGAGCAGTACTTC. Protein product: CASSVGRNSYNEQYF.